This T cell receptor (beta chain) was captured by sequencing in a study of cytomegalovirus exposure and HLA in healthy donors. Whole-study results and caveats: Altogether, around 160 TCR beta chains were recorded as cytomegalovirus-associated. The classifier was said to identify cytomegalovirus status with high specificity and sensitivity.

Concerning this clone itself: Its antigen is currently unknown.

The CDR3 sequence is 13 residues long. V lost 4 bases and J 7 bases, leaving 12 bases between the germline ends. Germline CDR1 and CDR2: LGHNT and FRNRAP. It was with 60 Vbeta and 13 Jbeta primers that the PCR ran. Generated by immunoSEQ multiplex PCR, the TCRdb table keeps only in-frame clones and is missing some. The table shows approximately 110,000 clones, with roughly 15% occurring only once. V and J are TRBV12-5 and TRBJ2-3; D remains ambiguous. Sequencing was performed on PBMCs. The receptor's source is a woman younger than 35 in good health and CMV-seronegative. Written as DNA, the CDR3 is TGTGCTAGTGGTTCCCCTTCCTCTAATACGCAGTATTTT. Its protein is CASGSPSSNTQYF.